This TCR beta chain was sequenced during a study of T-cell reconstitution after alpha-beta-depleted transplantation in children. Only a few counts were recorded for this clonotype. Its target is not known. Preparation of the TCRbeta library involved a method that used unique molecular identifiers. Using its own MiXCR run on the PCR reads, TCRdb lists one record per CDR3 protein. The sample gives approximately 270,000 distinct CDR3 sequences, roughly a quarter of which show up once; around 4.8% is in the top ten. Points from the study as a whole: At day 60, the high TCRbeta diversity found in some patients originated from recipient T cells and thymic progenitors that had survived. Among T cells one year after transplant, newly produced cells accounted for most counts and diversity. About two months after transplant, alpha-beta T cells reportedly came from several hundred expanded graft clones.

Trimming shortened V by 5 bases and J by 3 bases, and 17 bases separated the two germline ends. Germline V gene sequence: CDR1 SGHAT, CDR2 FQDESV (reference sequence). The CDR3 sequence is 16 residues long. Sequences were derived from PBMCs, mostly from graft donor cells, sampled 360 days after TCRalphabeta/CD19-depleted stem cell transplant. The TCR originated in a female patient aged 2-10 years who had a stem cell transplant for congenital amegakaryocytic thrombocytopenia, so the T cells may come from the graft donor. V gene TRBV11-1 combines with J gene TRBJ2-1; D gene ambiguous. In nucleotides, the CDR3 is TGTGCCAGCAGCCCTTTAGCAGAACCTTACTACAATGAGCAGTTCTTC. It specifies CASSPLAEPYYNEQFF. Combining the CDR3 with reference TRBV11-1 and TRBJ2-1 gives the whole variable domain EAEVAQSPRYKITEKSQAVAFWCDPISGHATLYWYRQILGQGPELLVQFQDESVVDDSQLPKDRFSAERLKGVDSTLKIQPAELGDSAMYLCASSPLAEPYYNEQFFGPGTRLTVL.